The clone carrying this TCR beta chain came up a few times. Its antigen is not identified. One entry per CDR3 protein, called by TCRdb with MiXCR from the RT-PCR reads. Among roughly 700,000 distinct CDR3 sequences listed, about a sixth were seen once. The data stem from a study of response to subunit inactivated influenza vaccine. Notes on the study in general: Authors proposed each seasonal influenza vaccination draws in few new T cells.

This sequence originates from a man aged 50 or older who received an inactivated influenza vaccine. Sequencing used PBMCs from blood, obtained 12 days after vaccination.

CDR3 sequence reads: CASSFQGFYTF. DNA of the CDR3: TGCGCCAGCAGTTTCCAGGGTTTTTACACCTTC. This chain uses TRBV5-1 with TRBJ1-2, with a weak D call TRBD1 (5 bases). This CDR3 region has 11 residues. CDR1 and CDR2 (germline): SGHRS, YFSETQ. V dropped 5 bases and J dropped 11 bases, with 13 bases sitting between them.